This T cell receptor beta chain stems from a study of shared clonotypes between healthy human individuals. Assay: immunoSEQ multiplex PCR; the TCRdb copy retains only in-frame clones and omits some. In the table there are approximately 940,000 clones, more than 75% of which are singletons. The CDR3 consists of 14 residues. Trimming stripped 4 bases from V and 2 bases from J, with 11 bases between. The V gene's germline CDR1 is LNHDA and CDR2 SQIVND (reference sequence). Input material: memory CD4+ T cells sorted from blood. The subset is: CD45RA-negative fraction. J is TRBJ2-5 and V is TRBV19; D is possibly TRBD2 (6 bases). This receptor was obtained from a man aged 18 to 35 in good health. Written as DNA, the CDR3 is TGTGCCAGTAGTAAGACTAGTATTCAAGAGACCCAGTACTTC. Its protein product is CASSKTSIQETQYF.